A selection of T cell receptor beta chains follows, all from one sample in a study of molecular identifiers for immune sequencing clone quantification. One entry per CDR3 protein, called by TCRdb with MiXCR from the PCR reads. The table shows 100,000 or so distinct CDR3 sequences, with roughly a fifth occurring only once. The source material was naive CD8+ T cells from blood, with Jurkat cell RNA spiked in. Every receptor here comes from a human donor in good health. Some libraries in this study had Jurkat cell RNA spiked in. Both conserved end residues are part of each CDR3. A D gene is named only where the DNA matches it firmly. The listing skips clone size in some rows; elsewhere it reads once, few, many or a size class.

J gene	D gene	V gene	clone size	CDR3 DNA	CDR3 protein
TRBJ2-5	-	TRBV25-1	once	TGTCCCAGCGTCGAGACCGGTAATTGGGGGACCCAGTACTTC	CPSVETGNWGTQYF
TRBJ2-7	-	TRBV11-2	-	TGTGCCAGCAGCTTGGACAGCCATGGGTACGAGCAGTACTTC	CASSLDSHGYEQYF
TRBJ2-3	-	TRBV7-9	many	TGTGCCAGCAGCCTGAGTGGACCACGTTTTAGCACAGATACGCAGTATTTT	CASSLSGPRFSTDTQYF
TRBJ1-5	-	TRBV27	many	TGTGCCAGCAGTTTAGGAGCTAATCAGCCCCAGCATTTT	CASSLGANQPQHF
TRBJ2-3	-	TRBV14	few	TGTGCCAGCAGCCAAGAGTCCGGGCGCACAGATACGCAGTATTTT	CASSQESGRTDTQYF
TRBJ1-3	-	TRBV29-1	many	TGCAGCGTCTGGACGGGATACTCTGGAAACACCATATATTTT	CSVWTGYSGNTIYF
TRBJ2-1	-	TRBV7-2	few	TGTGCCAGCAGCCGGGGTCCCCAACTACCTTACAATGAGCAGTTCTTC	CASSRGPQLPYNEQFF
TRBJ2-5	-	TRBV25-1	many	TGTGCCAGCAGAAGTTTGCGGGACTCGGATTTTGAAGAGACCCAGTACTTC	CASRSLRDSDFEETQYF
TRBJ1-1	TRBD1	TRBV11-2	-	TGTGCCAGCAGCTTAAGTGTAACAGGGGGCACTGAAGCTTTCTTT	CASSLSVTGGTEAFF
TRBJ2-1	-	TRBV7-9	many	TGTGCCAGCAGGAGGACTGCTACCTACAATGAGCAGTTCTTC	CASRRTATYNEQFF
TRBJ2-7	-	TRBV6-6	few	TGTGCCAGCAGTTACATAGGGGGGGGGCAATACGAGCAGTACTTC	CASSYIGGGQYEQYF
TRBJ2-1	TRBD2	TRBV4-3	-	TGCGCCAGCAGCCGGGGACTAGCGGGTAATGAGCAGTTCTTC	CASSRGLAGNEQFF
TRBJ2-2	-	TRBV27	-	TGTGCCAGCAGTTTAGGGGGACCCGTCACCGGGGAGCTGTTTTTT	CASSLGGPVTGELFF
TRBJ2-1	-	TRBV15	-	TGTGCCACCAGCAAGGAAAATGAGCAGTTCTTC	CATSKENEQFF
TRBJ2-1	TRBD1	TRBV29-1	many	TGCAGCGTCCGGACGGGACAGGGTTTTAATGAGCAGTTCTTC	CSVRTGQGFNEQFF
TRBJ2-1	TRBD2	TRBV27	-	TGTGCCAGCAGTTCCCTAGCGGGAGAGCGCTACAATGAGCAGTTCTTC	CASSSLAGERYNEQFF
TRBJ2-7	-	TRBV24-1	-	TGTGCCACCAGTGAATCAGGGGACGCCTACGAGCAGTACTTC	CATSESGDAYEQYF
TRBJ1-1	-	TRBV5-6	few	TGTGCCAGCAGCTTGGGCATAGAATCTGAAGCTTTCTTT	CASSLGIESEAFF
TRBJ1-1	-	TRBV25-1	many	TGTGCCAGCAGTGATCTCGCCGGTTCCGCCGAAGCTTTCTTT	CASSDLAGSAEAFF
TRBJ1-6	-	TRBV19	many	TGTGCCAGTAGTATCGCGACTTTTCAGGCCCTCCACTTT	CASSIATFQALHF
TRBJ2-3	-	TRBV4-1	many	TGCGCCAGCAGCCAAGATTCGGGGGCTGGCACAGATACGCAGTATTTT	CASSQDSGAGTDTQYF
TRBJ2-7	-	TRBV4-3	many	TGCGCCAGCAGCCCTCTTCGGGACTACGAGCAGTACTTC	CASSPLRDYEQYF
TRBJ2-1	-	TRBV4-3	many	TGCGCCAGCAGCCAAGATAGGGCGAGCTCCTACAATGAGCAGTTCTTC	CASSQDRASSYNEQFF
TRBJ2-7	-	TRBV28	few	TGTGCCAGCAGTTTATTTGAGACAGGTCCCTACGAGCAGTACTTC	CASSLFETGPYEQYF
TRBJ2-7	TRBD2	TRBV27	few	TGTGCCAGCAGTTACCAGGGACTAGGGGAAAGGCAGCAGTACTTC	CASSYQGLGERQQYF
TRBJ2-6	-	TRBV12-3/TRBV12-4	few	TGTGCCAGCGGTCGGACAGGGACTAGCTCTGGGGCCAACGTCCTGACTTTC	CASGRTGTSSGANVLTF
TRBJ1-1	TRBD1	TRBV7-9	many	TGTGCCAGCAGCTGGGGGAAGGGACAGGGTAGCACTGAAGCTTTCTTT	CASSWGKGQGSTEAFF
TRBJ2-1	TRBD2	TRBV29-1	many	TGCAGCGTTGAAGAGCCGGGAGGGCCTGGCAATGAGCAGTTCTTC	CSVEEPGGPGNEQFF
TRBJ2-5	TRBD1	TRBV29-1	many	TGCAGCGTTGGTGACAGGGGGCGCCGAGAGACCCAGTACTTC	CSVGDRGRRETQYF
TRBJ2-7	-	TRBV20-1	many	TGCAGTGCTAGAGATCCGGGACTTCACACGAGATCCTACGAGCAGTACTTC	CSARDPGLHTRSYEQYF
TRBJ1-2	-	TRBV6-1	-	TGTGCCAGCAGTGAAGAGGTAGCTAACTATGGCTACACCTTC	CASSEEVANYGYTF
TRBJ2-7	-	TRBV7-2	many	TGTGCCAGCCAAACGGGACTCAAGTACGAGCAGTACTTC	CASQTGLKYEQYF
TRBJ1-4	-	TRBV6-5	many	TGTGCCAGCAGTTACTCGCAGGGGCTCACTAATGAAAAACTGTTTTTT	CASSYSQGLTNEKLFF
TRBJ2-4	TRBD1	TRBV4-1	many	TGCGCCAGCAGCTCAGGACAGGAGCCCAAAAACATTCAGTACTTC	CASSSGQEPKNIQYF
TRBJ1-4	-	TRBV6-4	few	TGTGCCAGCAGCGTCAAGACAGGATCTGGTGAAAAACTGTTTTTT	CASSVKTGSGEKLFF
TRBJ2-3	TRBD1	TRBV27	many	TGTGCCAGCAGTTTTGGGACAGCTCTGGGGACAGATACGCAGTATTTT	CASSFGTALGTDTQYF
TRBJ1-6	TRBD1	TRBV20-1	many	TGCAGTGCTAGATCGGAAACAGGGGGCTTCTCCTATAATTCACCCCTCCACTTT	CSARSETGGFSYNSPLHF
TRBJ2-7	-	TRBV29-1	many	TGCAGCGTTGAAGATAAGCAGGGGACTACCTACGAGCAGTACTTC	CSVEDKQGTTYEQYF
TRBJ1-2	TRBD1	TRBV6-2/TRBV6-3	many	TGTGCCAGCGTCGGGGGACAGCCCTATGGCTACACCTTC	CASVGGQPYGYTF
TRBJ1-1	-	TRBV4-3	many	TGCGCCAGCAGCCAAGGACTCACGGCTGAAGCTTTCTTT	CASSQGLTAEAFF
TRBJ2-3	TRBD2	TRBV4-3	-	TGCGCCAGCAGCCAAAGCGGGGCTAGCAGGCTTAGCACAGATACGCAGTATTTT	CASSQSGASRLSTDTQYF
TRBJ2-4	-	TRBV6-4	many	TGTGCCAGCAGTGACTATGTACTTTTAGCCAAAAACATTCAGTACTTC	CASSDYVLLAKNIQYF
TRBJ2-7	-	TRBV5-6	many	TGTGCCAGCAGCTTGGGACAGCCGCTCGAGCCCTACGAGCAGTACTTC	CASSLGQPLEPYEQYF
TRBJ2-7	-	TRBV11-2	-	TGTGCCAGCAGCTTAGCAGGGTCTGACGAGCAGTACTTC	CASSLAGSDEQYF
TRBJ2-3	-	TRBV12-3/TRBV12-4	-	TGTGCCAGCAGTTTAGGTGCAGATACGCGGTATTTT	CASSLGADTRYF
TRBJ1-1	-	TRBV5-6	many	TGTGCCAGCAGCTGGCCAGGGGATAGGACTGAAGCTTTCTTT	CASSWPGDRTEAFF
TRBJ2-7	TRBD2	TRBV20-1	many	TGCAGTGCTAGGGAGACCCGGGGGGACGAGCAGTACTTC	CSARETRGDEQYF
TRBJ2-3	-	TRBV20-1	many	TGCAGTGCCTGGACGGGGGCCCAGTATTTT	CSAWTGAQYF
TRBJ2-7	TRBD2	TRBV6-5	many	TGTGCCAGCAGTTACTCGTCGGCTAGCGGGGGCTACGAGCAGTACTTC	CASSYSSASGGYEQYF
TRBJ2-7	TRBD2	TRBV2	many	TGTGCCAGCACTATAGCGGGTTCCTCCTACGAGCAGTACTTC	CASTIAGSSYEQYF